The 18 T cell receptor beta chains given below trace back to one sample, sequenced in a study of T cells after yellow fever vaccination (dated by TCRdb to about 2019). The sample's treatment or condition, from its label and the paper: live attenuated yellow fever vaccine strain. The library was prepared using 5' RACE. The run used an Illumina NovaSeq 6000. Clones were called with MiXCR by TCRdb after fastp trimmed the public reads at Q25, and only in-frame beta chains were retained. Each entry is one CDR3 protein sequence, shown with its most common DNA and genes. The sample has 300,000 to 400,000 distinct CDR3 sequences on record, 12% of them singletons. In total, the top ten clones hold 2.5% to 4% of the sample. The material was CD4+ T cells sorted from PBMCs, obtained 15 days after the yellow fever booster vaccination. Receptors were obtained from a man aged 18 to 30 who received the YFV17D yellow fever vaccine.

This clonotype appeared many times. The chain carries TRBV7-9 and TRBJ2-1; D is tentatively TRBD1 or TRBD2 (5 bases each). Trimming left V 5 bases short and J 4 bases short, with 21 bases between. The germline V gene has CDR1 SEHNR and CDR2 FQNEAQ (reference sequence). CDR3 length: 17 residues. CDR3 protein: CASSPSFLGAKYNEQFF. For the CDR3, the DNA is TGTGCCAGCAGCCCATCCTTTCTCGGGGCGAAATACAATGAGCAGTTCTTC.

A note on this clonotype: This may be a read error: a much more frequent sequence differs by one nucleotide. DNA for the CDR3: TGCAGTGCTAGAGATGACACTGAAGCTCTCTTT. Amino acid sequence: CSARDDTEALF. The chain links TRBV20-1 to TRBJ1-1; D not resolved. The CDR3 covers 11 residues. Germline V gene lookup returns CDR1 DFQATT and CDR2 SNEGSKA (reference sequence).

This clonotype appeared many times. This sequence joins TRBV7-9 and TRBJ2-2; D may be TRBD2 (6 bases). CDR3 length equals 15 residues. V shed 5 bases and J shed 6 bases, with 16 bases lying between them. CDR1 SEHNR and CDR2 FQNEAQ come from the germline V gene (reference sequence). CDR3 protein: CASSPSGLGSGELFF. The CDR3 coding sequence is TGTGCCAGCAGCCCCTCGGGACTTGGGTCCGGGGAGCTGTTTTTT.

Many counts were recorded for this clonotype. The chain is built from TRBV5-1 and TRBJ2-2; D ambiguous. Looked up from germline, CDR1 is SGHRS and CDR2 is YFSETQ. This CDR3 region has 16 residues. V was pared by 0 bases and J by 1 base, with 10 bases between. The CDR3 region is CASSLAGGENTGELFF. DNA of the CDR3: TGCGCCAGCAGCTTGGCCGGTGGAGAGAACACCGGGGAGCTGTTTTTT.

This clonotype appeared a single time. The V call is TRBV7-9, the J call TRBJ2-6; TRBD1 might be the D (5 bases). V lost 4 bases and J 3 bases, leaving 16 bases between the germline ends. Per the germline V gene, CDR1 is SEHNR and CDR2 is FQNEAQ (reference sequence). CDR3 length equals 17 residues. CDR3 sequence reads: CASSSTPQACGANVLTF. The CDR3 DNA is TGTGCCAGCAGCTCCACCCCACAGGCCTGTGGGGCCAACGTCCTGACTTTC.

This clonotype was found a few times. The genes are TRBV30 and TRBJ2-1, with 11 bases lining up with TRBD2. This CDR3 has 14 residues. The V gene end was trimmed by 5 bases and the J gene end by 2 bases; junction bases not matched to a gene: 2. Germline V lookup: CDR1 GTSNPN, CDR2 SVGIG (reference sequence). The CDR3 sequence: CAWGTSGTYNEQFF. CDR3 nucleotides: TGTGCCTGGGGGACTAGCGGAACCTACAATGAGCAGTTCTTC.

This clonotype was seen at least ten times. The CDR3 here is CASSLDQDRATDTQYF. CDR3 nucleotides: TGTGCCAGCAGCTTAGACCAGGACAGGGCCACAGATACGCAGTATTTT. The chain joins TRBV7-8 to TRBJ2-3, with TRBD1 identical over 8 bases. Per the germline V gene, CDR1 is SGHVS and CDR2 is FQNEAQ. With V trimmed by 1 base and J by 2 bases, 5 bases remained unmatched. The CDR3 is 16 amino acids.

The rearrangement joins TRBV29-1 to TRBJ2-4; a weak D match, TRBD2 (5 bases). Germline V gives CDR1 SQVTM, CDR2 ANQGSEA. Trimming took off 4 bases at V and 1 base at J, with 23 bases between the two ends. The CDR3 spans 18 residues. In nucleotides, the CDR3 is TGCAGCGTTGTCTCTTTTCTAGGGCAGACTATGGCCAAAAACATTCAGTACTTC. This codes for CSVVSFLGQTMAKNIQYF. The full variable domain, its missing parts supplied by reference TRBV29-1 and TRBJ2-4, is SAVISQKPSRDICQRGTSLTIQCQVDSQVTMMFWYRQQPGQSLTLIATANQGSEATYESGFVIDKFPISRPNLTFSTLTVSNMSPEDSSIYLCSVVSFLGQTMAKNIQYFGAGTRLSVL.

The sample holds a few counts of this clonotype. The V call is TRBV29-1, the J call TRBJ1-5; D is undetermined. This CDR3 comprises 13 residues. V dropped 4 bases and J dropped 4 bases, with 11 bases sitting between them. Germline-derived CDR1 and CDR2 are SQVTM and ANQGSEA. The CDR3 here is CSVAPDRNQPQHF. The CDR3 coding sequence is TGCAGCGTTGCCCCGGACCGTAATCAGCCCCAGCATTTT.

This clonotype was picked up many times. The V call is TRBV7-6, the J call TRBJ1-2; unclear D gene. Germline CDR1 SGHVS, CDR2 FNYEAQ. The CDR3 consists of 13 residues. Trimming shortened V by 2 bases and J by 7 bases, and 11 bases separated the two germline ends. CDR3 coding DNA: TGTGCCAGCAGCTTATACGGCGAGGGTGGCTACACCTTC. Amino acid sequence: CASSLYGEGGYTF.

This clonotype has just a few counts. V is TRBV7-3 and J is TRBJ2-2, with TRBD2 as a possible D gene (6 bases). CDR1 SGHTA and CDR2 FQGTGA come from the germline V gene. Trimming removed 4 bases at V and 7 bases at J, with 13 bases between. The CDR3 runs 14 residues. CDR3 sequence reads: CASSSLGTYGELFF. The CDR3, as DNA: TGTGCCAGCAGCTCCCTTGGGACTTACGGGGAGCTGTTTTTT.

This clonotype was observed many times. The chain joins TRBV20-1 to TRBJ1-2; the D gene is possibly TRBD1 (6 bases). CDR3 length equals 14 residues. Germline V gene data show CDR1 as DFQATT and CDR2 as SNEGSKA (reference sequence). Deletions cut 5 bases from V and 4 bases from J, with 17 bases between. CDR3 protein: CSAGGGVTSYGYTF. CDR3 DNA sequence: TGCAGTGCTGGAGGGGGTGTGACTTCCTATGGCTACACCTTC.

This clonotype has just a few counts. The rearrangement joins TRBV3-1 to TRBJ2-1; possible D gene TRBD2, 6 bases. The CDR3 loop spans 12 amino acids. Between the trimmed V and J ends, which lost 3 bases and 10 bases, there was a span of 10 bases. The germline V gene has CDR1 LGHDT and CDR2 YNNKEL (reference sequence). The CDR3 reads CASSHRAGEQFF. The CDR3, as DNA: TGTGCCAGCAGCCATCGAGCGGGCGAGCAGTTCTTC.

The chain uses TRBV5-1 and TRBJ2-5; D is perhaps TRBD2 (5 bases). This CDR3 region has 15 residues. Germline V gene data show CDR1 as SGHRS and CDR2 as YFSETQ. Trimming cost V 0 bases and J 5 bases, with 14 bases left between them. The chain's CDR3 is CASSLVGSSWETQYF. The CDR3 nucleotides read TGCGCCAGCAGCTTGGTAGGGTCTAGCTGGGAGACCCAGTACTTC. Based on the CDR3 plus reference TRBV5-1 and TRBJ2-5, the full variable domain is KAGVTQTPRYLIKTRGQQVTLSCSPISGHRSVSWYQQTPGQGLQFLFEYFSETQRNKGNFPGRFSGRQFSNSRSEMNVSTLELGDSALYLCASSLVGSSWETQYFGPGTRLLVL.

This clonotype turned up a few times. The V gene is TRBV3-1, the J gene TRBJ1-6; D unclear. The V gene lost 0 bases and the J gene lost 9 bases, with 9 bases spanning the gap. The CDR3 consists of 14 residues. Germline V gives CDR1 LGHDT, CDR2 YNNKEL (reference sequence). CDR3 in DNA: TGTGCCAGCAGCCAAGAGACGGCGGGTTCACCCCTCCACTTT. It encodes CASSQETAGSPLHF.

The rearrangement links TRBV18 to TRBJ1-1; the match to TRBD1 covers 7 bases. Germline V lookup: CDR1 KGHSH, CDR2 LQKENI. There are 15 residues in the CDR3. Trimming removed 3 bases from V and 3 bases from J; junction bases left unmatched: 7. This CDR3 is CASSPQTGLDTEAFF. DNA of the CDR3: TGTGCCAGCTCACCTCAGACAGGGTTGGACACTGAAGCTTTCTTT.

This clonotype was found a few times. The chain couples TRBV9 to TRBJ2-3; D is possibly TRBD2 (6 bases). V was pared by 0 bases and J by 1 base, with 9 bases between. Germline V CDR1 and CDR2: SGDLS, YYNGEE. This CDR3 has 15 amino acids. Here the CDR3 DNA reads TGTGCCAGCAGCGTAGGGATAGCGGGCACAGATACGCAGTATTTT. It is translated as CASSVGIAGTDTQYF.

The chain joins TRBV29-1 to TRBJ1-4; 8 nucleotides match TRBD1. Germline V gives CDR1 SQVTM, CDR2 ANQGSEA. This CDR3 has 13 residues. V dropped 7 bases and J dropped 8; count of bases not matched to a gene: 9. In DNA, the CDR3 is TGCAGCGCGCATCAGGGGGCTGGCGAAAAACTGTTTTTT. It codes for CSAHQGAGEKLFF.